Included here is one T cell receptor beta chain sequence, with context. These data originate in a study of blood T cell repertoires in COVID-19. Authors' methods: Amplification of reference gene primers was used by the study to estimate nucleated cell counts. Libraries were prepared by immunoSEQ multiplex PCR; TCRdb keeps only in-frame clonotypes and omits some of them. Clonal size and the V and J genes are those of that table, whereas D and trimming came from the DNA. The table lists about 68,000 clones, about nine tenths of them singletons. Looked up from germline, CDR1 is MRHNA and CDR2 is SNTAGT. The CDR3 has 12 residues. Trimming took 8 bases from V and 6 from J; bases not matched to a gene: 6.

Sequenced input: peripheral blood. The sequence was collected from a middle-aged man with active COVID-19. V and J are TRBV6-4 and TRBJ1-2, with 7 positions matching TRBD1. The chain's CDR3 is CASPPGGNGYTF. The CDR3 DNA is TGTGCCAGCCCACCAGGGGGAAATGGCTACACCTTC.